This T cell receptor beta chain originates from a study of T cells in localized non-small cell lung cancer. The study's findings and limits: Uninvolved neighboring lung showed the greatest T cell clonality, exceeding tumor. Increased T cell density in blood showed an association with longer overall survival. In adjacent lung appeared a median about 58 of the top 100 tumor clones.

Concerning this clone itself: Its target is not known.

This table comes from immunoSEQ multiplex PCR, and its TCRdb copy is limited to in-frame clones, with some not included. Of 20,000 to 25,000 clones listed, under 90% are singletons. Germline CDR1 reads SEHNR; CDR2 reads FQNEAQ (reference sequence). The ends lost 2 bases at V and 8 bases at J; junction bases unmatched: 9. The CDR3 covers 15 residues. The sequencing here drew on PBMCs, taken before any cancer treatment. The clonotype comes from a woman aged 40 to 75 with stage II squamous cell lung carcinoma. The J gene is TRBJ1-2, the V gene TRBV7-9, with 9 bases matching TRBD1. CDR3 sequence: CASSLSRTGEGGYTF. CDR3 DNA: TGTGCCAGCAGCTTATCCCGGACAGGGGAGGGGGGCTACACCTTC. The full variable domain, its missing parts supplied by reference TRBV7-9 and TRBJ1-2, is DTGVSQNPRHKITKRGQNVTFRCDPISEHNRLYWYRQTLGQGPEFLTYFQNEAQLEKSRLLSDRFSAERPKGSFSTLEIQRTEQGDSAMYLCASSLSRTGEGGYTFGSGTRLTVV.